This passage covers 27 T cell receptor beta chains from one sample sequenced in a study of blood T cells in healthy people across ages. A second PCR of roughly 7 to 11 cycles used a sample-barcoded 5' primer and a J-beta primer mix. TCRdb analysed the 5' RACE reads with MiXCR anew, one entry per CDR3 protein. The table has approximately 780,000 distinct CDR3 sequences, 20% to 30% seen once. This sample also belongs to another study, concerning T cells of mothers and their children.

Material for sequencing was blood. The receptors stem from a boy between 10 and 17 years old in good health.

The sample holds a few counts of this clonotype. The chain combines TRBV20-1 with TRBJ2-7, with D maybe TRBD1 (6 bases). There are 13 residues in the CDR3. V was pared by 6 bases and J by 2 bases, with 14 bases between. CDR1 and CDR2 (germline): DFQATT, SNEGSKA (reference sequence). CDR3 DNA sequence: TGCAGTGCCCCGATTGGGGACACCTACGAGCAGTACTTC. Its translation: CSAPIGDTYEQYF.

The rearrangement links TRBV9 to TRBJ1-5; D gene ambiguous. V lost 0 bases, J lost 4 bases, and 11 bases lay in between. The CDR3 is made up of 15 amino acids. Looked up from germline, CDR1 is SGDLS and CDR2 is YYNGEE. CDR3 sequence: CASSVGLDTNQPQHF. DNA for the CDR3: TGTGCCAGCAGCGTAGGATTAGACACTAATCAGCCCCAGCATTTT.

This clonotype was seen a handful of times. V is TRBV5-5 and J is TRBJ2-7; D gene uncertain. Per the germline V gene, CDR1 is SGHKS and CDR2 is YYEKEE (reference sequence). The CDR3 has 13 residues. Trimming removed 0 bases at V and 5 bases at J, with 9 bases between. Written as DNA, the CDR3 is TGTGCCAGCAGCTTGGTAAGGATAAACGAGCAGTACTTC. Protein: CASSLVRINEQYF.

A few counts support this clonotype. V is TRBV7-9 and J is TRBJ2-5; weak D call: TRBD1 (6 bases). The V gene's germline CDR1 is SEHNR and CDR2 FQNEAQ (reference sequence). The CDR3 is 14 amino acids. V lost 3 bases and J lost 8, with 16 bases in between. This CDR3 is CASSLAGTPQTQYF. As DNA, the CDR3 is TGTGCCAGCAGCTTGGCAGGGACACCCCAAACCCAGTACTTC.

This clonotype was counted ten times or more. The DNA of the CDR3 is TGTGCCAGCAGCTTCGGTGGTCCTAATGAAAAACTGTTTTTT. The encoded protein is CASSFGGPNEKLFF. This chain joins TRBV12-3 or TRBV12-4 and TRBJ1-4, with D unclear. The CDR3 runs 14 residues. Trimming cost V 6 bases and J 3 bases, with 11 bases left between them.

This clonotype was counted only a few times. V gene TRBV20-1 combines with J gene TRBJ2-3; D ambiguous. The germline gives CDR1 DFQATT, CDR2 SNEGSKA (reference sequence). Trimming took 5 bases from V and 4 from J, leaving 7 bases between them. This CDR3 contains 11 residues. The CDR3 spells CSAERSDTQYF. CDR3 sequence (DNA): TGCAGTGCTGAGAGGTCAGATACGCAGTATTTT.

This clonotype appeared a few times. The CDR3 region has the DNA TGTGCCAGCAGTCCAGGACAGGTTAATGGCTACACCTTC. It yields the protein CASSPGQVNGYTF. The V and J genes are TRBV12-3 or TRBV12-4 and TRBJ1-2, with 7 bases matching TRBD1. V shed 5 bases and J 6 bases; nucleotides not matched to a gene: 6. The CDR3 length is 13 residues.

V and J are TRBV20-1 and TRBJ2-5; D might be TRBD1 or TRBD2, each matching 6 bases. Trimming left V 1 base short and J 0 bases short, with 9 bases between. There are 14 residues in the CDR3. Germline assignment: CDR1 DFQATT and CDR2 SNEGSKA (reference sequence). CDR3 sequence: CSARGGAYQETQYF. The CDR3 coding sequence is TGCAGTGCTAGAGGGGGGGCCTACCAAGAGACCCAGTACTTC.

The chain has TRBV27 and TRBJ2-7; tentative D call: TRBD1 (5 bases). V was pared by 3 bases and J by 4 bases, with 19 bases between. Germline CDR1 reads MNHEY; CDR2 reads SMNVEV (reference sequence). The CDR3 spans 16 residues. CDR3 amino acids: CASSFRQGFGSYEQYF. DNA for the CDR3: TGTGCCAGCAGTTTCCGCCAGGGATTTGGGTCTTACGAGCAGTACTTC.

The chain couples TRBV20-1 to TRBJ2-1; 9 bases fit TRBD2. The J segment lost 0 bases and the V segment lost 6 bases, leaving 18 bases of the junction unmatched. The CDR3 has 19 residues. The germline V gene encodes CDR1 DFQATT and CDR2 SNEGSKA (reference sequence). The CDR3 region is CSAQEGTSGWDSSYNEQFF. CDR3 nucleotides: TGCAGTGCCCAAGAGGGAACTAGCGGGTGGGACAGCTCCTACAATGAGCAGTTCTTC.

This clonotype was counted a few times. CDR3: CASSPLRTAGELFF. In DNA, the CDR3 is TGTGCCAGCAGTCCCCTACGTACGGCCGGGGAGCTGTTTTTT. The chain employs TRBV28 and TRBJ2-2; D unresolved. Germline-derived CDR1 and CDR2 are MDHEN and SYDVKM. The V end was cut by 5 bases, the J end by 6 bases, with 13 bases between. CDR3 length: 14 residues.

This clonotype was counted only a few times. This chain joins TRBV6-6 and TRBJ2-3, with TRBD2 matching 11 bases. Germline CDR1 MNHNY, CDR2 SVGAGI (reference sequence). The J segment lost 3 bases and the V segment lost 5 bases, leaving 4 bases of the junction unmatched. The length of the CDR3 is 15 residues. CDR3 sequence (DNA): TGTGCCAGCAGTGCCTCTAGCGGGGGGACAGATACGCAGTATTTT. It is translated as CASSASSGGTDTQYF.

The chain combines TRBV28 with TRBJ1-2; no definite D call. V lost 5 bases and J lost 8, with 6 bases in between. Germline-derived CDR1 and CDR2 are MDHEN and SYDVKM. The CDR3 consists of 10 residues. The CDR3 DNA reads as TGTGCCAGCAGTCCCCCAGGCTACACCTTC. Translated, it gives CASSPPGYTF.

This clonotype appeared a few times. This chain links TRBV7-2 with TRBJ1-2; tentative D call: TRBD1 (5 bases). Germline V gene sequence: CDR1 SGHTA, CDR2 FQGNSA. This CDR3 is 13 amino acids long. The V and J ends lost 7 bases and 4 bases respectively, with 13 bases between them. The CDR3 is CASTPRVSYGYTF. The CDR3 DNA sequence: TGTGCCAGCACTCCCAGGGTTTCCTATGGCTACACCTTC. Using reference TRBV7-2 and TRBJ1-2 for the parts outside the CDR3, the full variable domain is GAGVSQSPSNKVTEKGKDVELRCDPISGHTALYWYRQSLGQGLEFLIYFQGNSAPDKSGLPSDRFSAERTGGSVSTLTIQRTQQEDSAVYLCASTPRVSYGYTFGSGTRLTVV.

This chain joins TRBV6-5 and TRBJ2-5; perhaps TRBD1 as D (6 bases). V dropped 2 bases and J dropped 0 bases, with 13 bases sitting between them. Per the germline V gene, CDR1 is MNHEY and CDR2 is SVGAGI. The CDR3 loop spans 16 amino acids. CDR3 in amino acids: CASSYPLGADQETQYF. In nucleotides, the CDR3 is TGTGCCAGCAGTTACCCTTTGGGGGCGGACCAAGAGACCCAGTACTTC.

V is TRBV28 and J is TRBJ2-7, with TRBD2 matching over 7 bases. The germline V gene has CDR1 MDHEN and CDR2 SYDVKM. This CDR3 contains 16 residues. Losses at the gene ends were 2 bases for V and 0 bases for J; bases not matched to a gene: 7. DNA for the CDR3: TGTGCCAGCAGTTTACCCTCCGGGGGGAGCTCCTACGAGCAGTACTTC. This sequence encodes CASSLPSGGSSYEQYF.

Of note for this clonotype: The junction departs from the called germline gene at one end, perhaps through a read error. DNA for the CDR3: TGTGCCAGTAGCTTCGAAATAGGTGGGACTAGCAATGAGCAGTTCTTC. It is translated as CASSFEIGGTSNEQFF. The chain joins TRBV7-2 to TRBJ2-5; 8 bases align to TRBD2. The assigned J gene may be wrong: the sequence end matches TRBJ2-1 better. This CDR3 region has 16 residues. The germline gives CDR1 SGHTA, CDR2 FQGNSA.

The V and J genes are TRBV10-1 and TRBJ1-1; 9 bases map to TRBD1. Germline V gene sequence: CDR1 WNHNN, CDR2 SYGVQD (reference sequence). The CDR3 totals 16 residues. V lost 4 bases and J lost 4; bases outside the gene matches: 10. CDR3 DNA: TGCGCCAGCAGTGTGAACAGGGGGCGGAGGAGCACTGAAGCTTTCTTT. Its translation is CASSVNRGRRSTEAFF.

The chain employs TRBV12-3 or TRBV12-4 and TRBJ1-5, with 12 bases fitting TRBD1. The CDR3 is 18 amino acids. V lost 6 bases and J lost 1; bases outside the gene matches: 10. In nucleotides, the CDR3 is TGTGCCAGCAGCCAGACCGGGACAGGGGGCAGAAGCAATCAGCCCCAGCATTTT. Its protein product is CASSQTGTGGRSNQPQHF.

This clonotype was observed a few times. The chain uses TRBV7-2 and TRBJ2-5; 14 positions match TRBD2. In germline, CDR1 is SGHTA, CDR2 FQGNSA. V lost 4 bases, J lost 3 bases, and 4 bases stayed unmatched. The CDR3 is made up of 16 amino acids. CDR3 region: CASSSMTSGGEETQYF. DNA for the CDR3: TGTGCCAGCAGCTCCATGACTAGCGGGGGGGAAGAGACCCAGTACTTC.

The chain carries TRBV2 and TRBJ2-5; D is undetermined. The V end lost 3 bases, the J end lost 3 bases, and 8 bases lay between the germline ends. The length of the CDR3 is 13 residues. Germline lookup yields CDR1 SNHLY and CDR2 FYNNEI. The CDR3 region has the DNA TGTGCCAGCAGTGACTCCAGGAAAGAGACCCAGTACTTC. Amino acids: CASSDSRKETQYF.

J is TRBJ1-3 and V is TRBV15; D is perhaps TRBD1 (5 bases). Looked up from germline, CDR1 is LNHNV and CDR2 is YYDKDF (reference sequence). CDR3 length equals 13 residues. The V end lost 0 bases, the J end lost 10 bases, and 10 bases lay between the germline ends. The CDR3 loop reads CATSREGTGTIYF. The CDR3 nucleotides are TGTGCCACCAGCAGAGAAGGGACGGGTACCATATATTTT.

This clonotype came up a few times. The rearrangement joins TRBV7-2 to TRBJ1-4; D gene unclear. CDR1 and CDR2 from the germline V gene are SGHTA and FQGNSA. V lost 1 base and J lost 6, with 9 bases in between. This CDR3 has 14 amino acids. The CDR3 loop is CASSLVGNHEKLFF. DNA for the CDR3: TGTGCCAGCAGCTTAGTCGGGAACCATGAAAAACTGTTTTTT. Looking up the rest from reference TRBV7-2 and TRBJ1-4 gives the full variable domain: GAGVSQSPSNKVTEKGKDVELRCDPISGHTALYWYRQSLGQGLEFLIYFQGNSAPDKSGLPSDRFSAERTGGSVSTLTIQRTQQEDSAVYLCASSLVGNHEKLFFGSGTQLSVL.

V usage is TRBV5-1 and J usage is TRBJ2-2; possibly TRBD2 for D (6 bases). Trimming pared 3 bases from V and 2 bases from J, leaving 11 bases between. CDR1 and CDR2 from the germline V gene are SGHRS and YFSETQ. The CDR3 contains 15 residues. CDR3 region: CASSWGTDNTGELFF. DNA for the CDR3: TGCGCCAGCAGCTGGGGGACTGACAACACCGGGGAGCTGTTTTTT.

The chain couples TRBV10-3 to TRBJ1-2; possibly TRBD1 for D (6 bases). Trimming cost V 4 bases and J 1 base, with 16 bases left between them. CDR1 and CDR2 from the germline V gene are ENHRY and SYGVKD. CDR3 length equals 16 residues. CDR3 amino acids: CAISGGEPGVNYGYTF. The CDR3 coding sequence is TGTGCCATCAGTGGAGGGGAACCAGGGGTTAACTATGGCTACACCTTC.

This clonotype came up a few times. J is TRBJ1-5 and V is TRBV3-1, with D maybe TRBD1 (5 bases). Trimming took 10 bases from V and 3 from J, leaving 16 bases between them. There are 14 residues in the CDR3. The V gene's germline CDR1 is LGHDT and CDR2 YNNKEL (reference sequence). The CDR3 DNA reads as TGTGCCACCGGGACCGACTGGGACAATCAGCCCCAGCATTTT. Encoded protein: CATGTDWDNQPQHF.

As concerns this clonotype: Likely a read error: the CDR3 ends without its conserved phenylalanine or tryptophan. The V and J genes are TRBV5-1 and TRBJ1-1, with no clear D. CDR3 length: 14 residues. From germline, CDR1 is SGHRS and CDR2 YFSETQ. V shed 4 bases and J shed 6 bases, with 16 bases lying between them. The CDR3 region is CASSPITSGPEAFL. The CDR3 nucleotides are TGCGCCAGCAGCCCCATAACCTCTGGGCCTGAAGCTTTCCTT.